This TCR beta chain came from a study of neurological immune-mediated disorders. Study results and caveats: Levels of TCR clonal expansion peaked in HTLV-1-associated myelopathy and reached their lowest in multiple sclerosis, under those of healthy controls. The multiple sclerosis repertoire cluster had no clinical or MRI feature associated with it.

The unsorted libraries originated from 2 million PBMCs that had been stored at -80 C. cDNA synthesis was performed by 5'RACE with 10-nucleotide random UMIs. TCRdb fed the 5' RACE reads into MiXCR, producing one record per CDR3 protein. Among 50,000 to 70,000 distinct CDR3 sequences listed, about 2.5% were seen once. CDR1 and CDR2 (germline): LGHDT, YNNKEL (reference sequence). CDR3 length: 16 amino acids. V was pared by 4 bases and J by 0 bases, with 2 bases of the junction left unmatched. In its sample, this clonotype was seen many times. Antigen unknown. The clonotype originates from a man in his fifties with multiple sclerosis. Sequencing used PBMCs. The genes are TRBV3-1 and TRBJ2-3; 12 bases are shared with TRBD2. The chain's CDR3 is CASSPTSGGSTDTQYF. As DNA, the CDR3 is TGTGCCAGCAGCCCGACTAGCGGGGGAAGCACAGATACGCAGTATTTT.